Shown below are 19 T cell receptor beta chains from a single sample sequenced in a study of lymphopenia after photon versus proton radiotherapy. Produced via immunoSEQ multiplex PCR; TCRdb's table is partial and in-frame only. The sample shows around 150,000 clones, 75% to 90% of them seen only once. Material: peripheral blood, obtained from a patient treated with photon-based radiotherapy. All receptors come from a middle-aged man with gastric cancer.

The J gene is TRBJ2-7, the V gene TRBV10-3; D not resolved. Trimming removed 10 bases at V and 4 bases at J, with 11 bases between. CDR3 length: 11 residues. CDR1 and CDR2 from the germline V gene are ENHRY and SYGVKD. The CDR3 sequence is CATGPQYEQYF. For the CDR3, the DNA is TGTGCCACTGGGCCTCAATACGAGCAGTACTTC.

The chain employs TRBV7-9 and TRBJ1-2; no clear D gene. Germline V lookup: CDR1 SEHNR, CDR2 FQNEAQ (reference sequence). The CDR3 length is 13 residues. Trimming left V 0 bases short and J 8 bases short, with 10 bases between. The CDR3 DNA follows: TGTGCCAGCAGCTTAGCTCTTCACGGCGGCTACACCTTC. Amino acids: CASSLALHGGYTF.

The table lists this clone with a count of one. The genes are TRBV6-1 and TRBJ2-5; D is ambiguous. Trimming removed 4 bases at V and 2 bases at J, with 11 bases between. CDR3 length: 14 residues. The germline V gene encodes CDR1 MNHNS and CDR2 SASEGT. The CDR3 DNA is TGTGCCAGCAGTGTCGGGTTTACTCAAGAGACCCAGTACTTC. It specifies CASSVGFTQETQYF.

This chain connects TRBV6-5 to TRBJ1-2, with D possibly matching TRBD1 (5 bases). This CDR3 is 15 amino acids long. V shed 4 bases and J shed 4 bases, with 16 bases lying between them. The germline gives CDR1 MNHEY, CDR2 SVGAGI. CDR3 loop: CASSSPGPRSYGYTF. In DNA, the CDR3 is TGTGCCAGCAGTTCTCCAGGGCCGCGATCCTATGGCTACACCTTC.

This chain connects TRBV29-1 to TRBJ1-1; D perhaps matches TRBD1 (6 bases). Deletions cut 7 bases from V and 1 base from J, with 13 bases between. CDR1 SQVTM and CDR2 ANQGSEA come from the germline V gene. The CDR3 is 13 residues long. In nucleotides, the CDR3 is TGCAGCGCAGGGGCCAGCGAGAACACTGAAGCTTTCTTT. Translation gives CSAGASENTEAFF.

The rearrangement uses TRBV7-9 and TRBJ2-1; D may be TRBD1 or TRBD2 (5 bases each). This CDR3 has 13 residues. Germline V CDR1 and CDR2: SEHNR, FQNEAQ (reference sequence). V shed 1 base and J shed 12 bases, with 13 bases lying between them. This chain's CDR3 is CASSLGDPVAQFF. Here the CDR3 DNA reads TGTGCCAGCAGCTTAGGGGACCCCGTAGCGCAGTTCTTC.

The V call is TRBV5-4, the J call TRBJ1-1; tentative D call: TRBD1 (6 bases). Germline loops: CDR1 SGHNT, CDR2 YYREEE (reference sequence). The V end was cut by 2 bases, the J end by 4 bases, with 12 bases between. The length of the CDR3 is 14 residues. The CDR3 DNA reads TGTGCCAGCAGCTTAACAGGGCCCACCACTGAAGCTTTCTTT. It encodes CASSLTGPTTEAFF.

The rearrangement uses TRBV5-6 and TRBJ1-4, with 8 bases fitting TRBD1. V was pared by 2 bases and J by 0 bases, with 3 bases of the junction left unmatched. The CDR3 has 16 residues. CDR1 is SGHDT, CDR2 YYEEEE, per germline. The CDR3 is CASSFGTGATNEKLFF. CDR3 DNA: TGTGCCAGCAGCTTTGGGACAGGTGCAACTAATGAAAAACTGTTTTTT.

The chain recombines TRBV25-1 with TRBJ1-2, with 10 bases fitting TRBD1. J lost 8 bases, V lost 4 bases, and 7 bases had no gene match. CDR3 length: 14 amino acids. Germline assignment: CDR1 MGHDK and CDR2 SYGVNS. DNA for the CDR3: TGTGCCAGCAGTGTATGGGACAGGGGTTCCGGCTACACCTTC. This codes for CASSVWDRGSGYTF.

CDR3: CASSLTSGAINEQFF. DNA for the CDR3: TGCGCCAGCAGCTTGACTAGCGGGGCCATTAATGAGCAGTTCTTC. The chain recombines TRBV5-1 with TRBJ2-1; the match to TRBD2 covers 10 bases. The junction had 5 bases not matched to a gene; V was cut back by 1 base and J by 7 bases. This CDR3 contains 15 residues. Germline assignment: CDR1 SGHRS and CDR2 YFSETQ.

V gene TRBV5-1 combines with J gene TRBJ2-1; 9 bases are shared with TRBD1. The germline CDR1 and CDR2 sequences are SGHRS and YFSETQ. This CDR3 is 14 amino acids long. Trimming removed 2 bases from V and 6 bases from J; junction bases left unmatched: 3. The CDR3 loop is CASSLGTGSNEQFF. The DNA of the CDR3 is TGCGCCAGCAGCTTAGGGACAGGGAGCAATGAGCAGTTCTTC.

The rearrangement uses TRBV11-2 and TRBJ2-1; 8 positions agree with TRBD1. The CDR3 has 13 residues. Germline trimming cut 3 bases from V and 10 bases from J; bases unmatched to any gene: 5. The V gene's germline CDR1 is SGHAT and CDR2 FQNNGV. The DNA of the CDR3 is TGTGCCAGCAGCTTGCAGGGGGCTGGAGAGCAGTTCTTC. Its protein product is CASSLQGAGEQFF. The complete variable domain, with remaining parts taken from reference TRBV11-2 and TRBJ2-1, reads EAGVAQSPRYKIIEKRQSVAFWCNPISGHATLYWYQQILGQGPKLLIQFQNNGVVDDSQLPKDRFSAERLKGVDSTLKIQPAKLEDSAVYLCASSLQGAGEQFFGPGTRLTVL.

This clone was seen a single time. CDR3 protein: CASSRLDTRKETQYF. Written as DNA, the CDR3 is TGCGCCAGCAGCCGCCTGGACACGAGGAAGGAGACCCAGTACTTC. This chain joins TRBV5-1 and TRBJ2-5; tentatively, D is TRBD1 (5 bases). Germline V CDR1 and CDR2: SGHRS, YFSETQ. This CDR3 is built from 15 residues. V gave up 4 bases and J gave up 5 bases, with 18 bases separating them.

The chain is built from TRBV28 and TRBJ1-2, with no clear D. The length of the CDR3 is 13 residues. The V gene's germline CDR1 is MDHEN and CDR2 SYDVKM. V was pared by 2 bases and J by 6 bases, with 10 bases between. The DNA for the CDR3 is TGTGCCAGCAGTTTAGTTCAGACCAATGGCTACACCTTC. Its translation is CASSLVQTNGYTF.

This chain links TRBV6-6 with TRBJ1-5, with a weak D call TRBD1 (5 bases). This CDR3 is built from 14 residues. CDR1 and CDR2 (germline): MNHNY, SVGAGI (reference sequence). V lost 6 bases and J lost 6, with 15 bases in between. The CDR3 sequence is CASSPDSGFQPQHF. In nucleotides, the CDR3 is TGTGCCAGCAGCCCCGACAGTGGGTTTCAGCCCCAGCATTTT.

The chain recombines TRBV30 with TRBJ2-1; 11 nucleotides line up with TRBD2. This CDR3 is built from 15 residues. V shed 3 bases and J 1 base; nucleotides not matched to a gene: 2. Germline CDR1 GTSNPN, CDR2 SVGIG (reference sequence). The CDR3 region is CAWRASGRSYNEQFF. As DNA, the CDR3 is TGTGCCTGGAGGGCTAGCGGGAGGTCCTACAATGAGCAGTTCTTC.

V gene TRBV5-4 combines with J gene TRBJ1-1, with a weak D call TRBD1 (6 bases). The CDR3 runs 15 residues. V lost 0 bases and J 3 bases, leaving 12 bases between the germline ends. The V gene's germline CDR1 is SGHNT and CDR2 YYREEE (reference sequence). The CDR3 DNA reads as TGTGCCAGCAGCTTGGTGGGGGGCGCCGACACTGAAGCTTTCTTT. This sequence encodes CASSLVGGADTEAFF.

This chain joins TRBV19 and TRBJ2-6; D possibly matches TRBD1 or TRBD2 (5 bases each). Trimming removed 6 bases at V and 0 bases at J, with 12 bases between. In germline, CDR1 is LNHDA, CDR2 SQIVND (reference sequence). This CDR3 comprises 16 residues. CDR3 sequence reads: CASSTGRISGANVLTF. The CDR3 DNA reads TGTGCCAGTAGCACGGGACGGATCTCTGGGGCCAACGTCCTGACTTTC.

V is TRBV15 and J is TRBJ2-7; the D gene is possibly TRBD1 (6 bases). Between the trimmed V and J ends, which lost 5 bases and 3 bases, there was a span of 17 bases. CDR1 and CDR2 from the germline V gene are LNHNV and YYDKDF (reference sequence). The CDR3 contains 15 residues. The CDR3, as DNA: TGTGCCACCAGCGATCACTTGAAACAGGGCTACGAGCAGTACTTC. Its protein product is CATSDHLKQGYEQYF.